These T cell receptor beta chains were read from a single sample in a study of T cell responses to AZD1222 COVID-19 vaccine. Repertoires were generated with immunoSEQ multiplex PCR, while TCRdb's copy carries only in-frame clones and drops some. The sample has over 150,000 clones; about 91% are singletons. The sample here was peripheral blood, taken on day 0 of MenACWY control vaccination. The receptors originated from an adult in good health. Each CDR3 is given with its conserved first and last residue.

V	J	CDR3
TRBV14	TRBJ1-2	CASSQVLGGGYTF
TRBV11-2	TRBJ2-1	CASSPRSRTNEQFF
TRBV5-6	TRBJ1-2	CASSLVGFAALRGGYTF
TRBV28	TRBJ1-2	CAITSVPRAIRDRASRNYGYTF
TRBV16	TRBJ1-5	CASSPPGQGGQPQHF
TRBV12-3/TRBV12-4	TRBJ1-5	CASSLDGINPQHF
TRBV7-7	TRBJ2-2	CASSLGSRGELFF
TRBV19	TRBJ1-5	CASTVSSNQPQHF
TRBV5-1	TRBJ2-6	CASSLGGSSGANVLTF
TRBV11-3	TRBJ2-7	CASSFYYEQYF
TRBV28	TRBJ1-4	CASMRDVNEKLFF
TRBV30	TRBJ1-6	CAWSVGGNSPLHF
TRBV5-1	TRBJ2-5	CASSLVPGAETQYF
TRBV11-2	TRBJ1-2	CASSPRTGVGYGYTF
TRBV15	TRBJ1-1	CATSRITGEGEAFF
TRBV7-2	TRBJ1-3	CASSLGGNGNTIYF
TRBV19	TRBJ1-2	CASSIRDRPMGTF
TRBV29-1	TRBJ1-5	CSASDGPSNQPQHF
TRBV5-5	TRBJ1-6	CASSLGTPGSSYNSPLHF
TRBV6-6	TRBJ2-7	CASSYLNVVGRVEQYF
TRBV7-9	TRBJ1-4	CASSLAGAANEKLFF
TRBV27	TRBJ1-2	CASSSISGGGYTF
TRBV19	TRBJ2-7	CASSIAGQYTDEQYF
TRBV7-9	TRBJ1-1	CASSLAGDTEAFF
TRBV12-3/TRBV12-4	TRBJ1-2	CASKRGDYGYTF
TRBV30	TRBJ1-1	CAWSVAGNTEAFF
TRBV7-9	TRBJ1-2	CASSLVEGGGYTF
TRBV7-8	TRBJ2-1	CASRYLPGRTYNEQFF
TRBV5-6	TRBJ1-2	CASSLEQGTYGYTF
TRBV6-6	TRBJ1-1	CASSTPGRQEAFF
TRBV7-2	TRBJ1-3	CASSPTLLGNTIYF
TRBV6-5	TRBJ2-1	CASSYSQEPEVF
TRBV4-1	TRBJ1-2	CASSQESRAFDGYTF
TRBV11-2	TRBJ1-3	CASSLETIRGNTIYF
TRBV6-4	TRBJ1-1	CASSRDRGLSGEAFF
TRBV6-5	TRBJ2-7	CASSSALPGSSYEQYF
TRBV6-6	TRBJ1-5	CASSYDASNQPQHF
TRBV4-1	TRBJ1-6	CASSPGPYSYNSPLHF
TRBV11-3	TRBJ2-7	CASSLIAGDSSYEQYF
TRBV2	TRBJ2-1	CASSERERAHEQFF
TRBV5-1	TRBJ2-1	CASSLDVVGGLGAYNEQFF
TRBV7-2	TRBJ2-1	CASSPVLGVNEQFF
TRBV19	TRBJ1-5	CASSTDSNQPQHF
TRBV3-1/TRBV3-2	TRBJ1-5	CASSQTGGRQPQHF
TRBV18	TRBJ1-5	CASSPDRDNQPQHF
TRBV7-2	TRBJ1-2	CASSLPRNYGYTF
TRBV2	TRBJ1-4	CASSDWAGEKLFF
TRBV24-1	TRBJ1-4	CATSDSVGANEKLFF
TRBV27	TRBJ2-7	CASSSGGPYEQYF
TRBV25-1	TRBJ1-3	CASSVGVPSGNTIYF
TRBV5-4	TRBJ2-2	CASSSDSPGRTGELFF
TRBV23-1	TRBJ1-6	CASSLPGSASFNSPLHF
TRBV20-1	TRBJ1-2	CSASRGQRIYGYTF